The clone carrying this T cell receptor (beta chain) showed up just once. The data stem from a study of blood T cell repertoires in COVID-19. At the level of the study: There were acute and convalescent COVID-19 samples, and they came from the United States, Italy and Spain. The cDNA or gDNA used as material had been derived from T cells, B-cell-depleted T cells, or PBMCs.

Trimming took 1 base from V and 5 from J, leaving 3 bases between them. The CDR3 contains 12 residues. From germline, CDR1 is SGHAT and CDR2 FQNNGV. Original data processing: Counts of nucleated cells, estimated from reference gene primer amplification, were obtained. Profiled with immunoSEQ multiplex PCR; TCRdb holds only in-frame clones, not every one. The DNA was the basis for D and trimming; V, J and clone size are from that table. The sample includes some 210,000 clones, approximately 78% of them seen just once. Sequenced sample: peripheral blood. The TCR originated in a woman aged 40 to 50 with acute or convalescent COVID-19. The chain links TRBV11-2 to TRBJ2-1; unclear D gene. The CDR3 loop reads CASSLVNNEQFF. The DNA for the CDR3 is TGTGCCAGCAGCTTAGTAAACAATGAGCAGTTCTTC.